One sample yielded the 27 T cell receptor beta chains listed below, sequenced in a study of siplizumab effects on memory and regulatory T cells. Sequenced by immunoSEQ multiplex PCR; TCRdb stores in-frame clones only, minus some. The table lists over 100,000 clones, 93% of them singletons. What was sequenced was non-Treg CD4+ T cells sorted from blood. These receptor sequences come from a human donor in good health.

This chain uses TRBV9 with TRBJ1-3; D ambiguous. Germline V CDR1 and CDR2: SGDLS, YYNGEE. This CDR3 is 19 amino acids long. V lost 3 bases and J 0 bases, leaving 22 bases between the germline ends. In nucleotides, the CDR3 is TGTGCCAGCAGCGGCGGCCGTCGCGGGGAGGTCGTCTCTGGAAACACCATATATTTT. Protein: CASSGGRRGEVVSGNTIYF. Together with reference TRBV9 and TRBJ1-3, the CDR3 gives the full variable domain: DSGVTQTPKHLITATGQRVTLRCSPRSGDLSVYWYQQSLDQGLQFLIQYYNGEERAKGNILERFSAQQFPDLHSELNLSSLELGDSALYFCASSGGRRGEVVSGNTIYFGEGSWLTVV.

The sample holds one count of this clone. The V and J genes are TRBV6-1 and TRBJ1-6; D is unclear. Trimming pared 2 bases from V and 3 bases from J, leaving 8 bases between. This CDR3 has 15 amino acids. Germline CDR1 reads MNHNS; CDR2 reads SASEGT. CDR3: CASSERSRYNSPLHF. In nucleotides, the CDR3 is TGTGCCAGCAGTGAAAGGAGTCGCTATAATTCACCCCTCCACTTT.

This sequence joins TRBV11-2 and TRBJ1-4; D perhaps matches TRBD1 (5 bases). CDR1 is SGHAT, CDR2 FQNNGV, per germline. V dropped 1 base and J dropped 1 base, with 7 bases sitting between them. CDR3 length: 15 amino acids. The CDR3 sequence is CASSLVQGTNEKLFF. The DNA for the CDR3 is TGTGCCAGCAGCTTAGTTCAGGGAACTAATGAAAAACTGTTTTTT.

The rearrangement links TRBV6-6 to TRBJ1-2; no clear D. Looked up from germline, CDR1 is MNHNY and CDR2 is SVGAGI (reference sequence). Deletions cut 4 bases from V and 2 bases from J, with 14 bases between. CDR3 length: 15 amino acids. CDR3 loop: CASSSTESGNYGYTF. CDR3 DNA: TGTGCCAGCAGTTCGACCGAATCCGGGAACTATGGCTACACCTTC.

This chain connects TRBV7-6 to TRBJ2-3; 11 nucleotides align to TRBD2. The germline CDR1 and CDR2 sequences are SGHVS and FNYEAQ. The CDR3 loop spans 16 amino acids. V lost 5 bases and J lost 3; bases outside the gene matches: 7. CDR3 amino acids: CASSPHSGGATDTQYF. In nucleotides, the CDR3 is TGTGCCAGCAGCCCTCATAGCGGGGGGGCGACAGATACGCAGTATTTT.

The chain couples TRBV27 to TRBJ2-1, with a tentative D call TRBD1 (5 bases). Trimming took 2 bases from V and 9 from J, leaving 11 bases between them. Germline V gene sequence: CDR1 MNHEY, CDR2 SMNVEV (reference sequence). The length of the CDR3 is 13 residues. In DNA form, the CDR3 reads TGTGCCAGCAGTTTACAGGGCAGGTCTGAGCAGTTCTTC. Its translation: CASSLQGRSEQFF.

The V gene is TRBV28, the J gene TRBJ2-7, with D possibly matching TRBD1 (7 bases). Germline-derived CDR1 and CDR2 are MDHEN and SYDVKM. The CDR3 is 13 amino acids. V was cut by 3 bases and J by 6 bases, with 12 bases left in between. The DNA of the CDR3 is TGTGCCAGCAGTTTGGAGGGGGCACGCGAGCAGTACTTC. It yields the protein CASSLEGAREQYF. Full variable domain (outside the CDR3, taken from reference TRBV28 and TRBJ2-7): DVKVTQSSRYLVKRTGEKVFLECVQDMDHENMFWYRQDPGLGLRLIYFSYDVKMKEKGDIPEGYSVSREKKERFSLILESASTNQTSMYLCASSLEGAREQYFGPGTRLTVT.

V and J are TRBV9 and TRBJ1-2, with D hard to call. This CDR3 has 14 amino acids. Germline CDR1 and CDR2: SGDLS and YYNGEE. V lost 0 bases, J lost 4 bases, and 10 bases lay in between. This CDR3 reads CASSVEAARYGYTF. The CDR3 DNA reads as TGTGCCAGCAGCGTAGAGGCAGCACGCTATGGCTACACCTTC.

The chain couples TRBV5-1 to TRBJ1-1; 8 bases are shared with TRBD1. J gave up 4 bases and V 3 bases, and 8 bases lay outside the gene matches. CDR3 length equals 15 residues. Germline-derived CDR1 and CDR2 are SGHRS and YFSETQ. CDR3 sequence (DNA): TGCGCCAGCAGCTACGCCGGGACAGGCATCACTGAAGCTTTCTTT. Translated: CASSYAGTGITEAFF. Complete variable domain (other parts from reference TRBV5-1 and TRBJ1-1): KAGVTQTPRYLIKTRGQQVTLSCSPISGHRSVSWYQQTPGQGLQFLFEYFSETQRNKGNFPGRFSGRQFSNSRSEMNVSTLELGDSALYLCASSYAGTGITEAFFGQGTRLTVV.

The chain combines TRBV4-3 with TRBJ1-1, with D possibly TRBD1 on 5 matching bases. This CDR3 region has 14 residues. Trimming removed 4 bases at V and 6 bases at J, with 15 bases between. Germline CDR1 reads LGHNA; CDR2 reads YSLEER. DNA for the CDR3: TGCGCCAGCAGCCTCAAGGGAGGGGCGGCTGAAGCTTTCTTT. This gives the protein CASSLKGGAAEAFF.

The chain is built from TRBV7-8 and TRBJ2-1; possibly TRBD1 or TRBD2 for D (6 bases each). This CDR3 has 15 amino acids. Per the germline V gene, CDR1 is SGHVS and CDR2 is FQNEAQ. Trimming shortened V by 3 bases and J by 3 bases, and 12 bases separated the two germline ends. The CDR3 reads CASSFLGGGYNEQFF. The CDR3 region has the DNA TGTGCCAGCAGCTTCCTCGGAGGGGGCTACAATGAGCAGTTCTTC.

The chain employs TRBV19 and TRBJ2-3; D may be TRBD2 (6 bases). V lost 7 bases, J lost 1 base, and 9 bases lay in between. This CDR3 has 13 amino acids. Germline V gene data show CDR1 as LNHDA and CDR2 as SQIVND (reference sequence). The CDR3 DNA reads TGTGCCAGTAACGGAGGGGGCACAGATACGCAGTATTTT. This gives the protein CASNGGGTDTQYF.

The rearrangement uses TRBV7-9 and TRBJ2-3, with 8 bases that match TRBD2. The germline CDR1 and CDR2 sequences are SEHNR and FQNEAQ (reference sequence). This CDR3 region has 13 residues. Trimming removed 1 base from V and 6 bases from J; junction bases left unmatched: 0. In DNA, the CDR3 is TGTGCCAGCAGCTTAGGACTAGCGGATACGCAGTATTTT. Protein: CASSLGLADTQYF.

This CDR3 reads CASSPGLAGFTGELFF. In nucleotides, the CDR3 is TGTGCCAGTAGTCCTGGACTAGCGGGGTTCACCGGGGAGCTGTTTTTT. The chain recombines TRBV19 with TRBJ2-2, with 12 bases that match TRBD2. CDR3 length equals 16 residues. J gave up 4 bases and V 5 bases, and 5 bases lay outside the gene matches. CDR1 is LNHDA, CDR2 SQIVND, per germline (reference sequence).

The rearrangement joins TRBV5-6 to TRBJ2-7; D call uncertain. The CDR3 is 15 amino acids. Trimming removed 1 base at V and 3 bases at J, with 14 bases between. CDR1 is SGHDT, CDR2 YYEEEE, per germline. CDR3 nucleotide sequence: TGTGCCAGCAGCTTGATAGGGCCGATAAACTACGAGCAGTACTTC. Its protein is CASSLIGPINYEQYF.

The V and J genes are TRBV7-9 and TRBJ2-7; 7 bases are a match to TRBD1. V shed 1 base and J 6 bases; nucleotides not matched to a gene: 9. CDR3 length: 15 residues. Germline loops: CDR1 SEHNR, CDR2 FQNEAQ (reference sequence). CDR3 amino acids: CASSLEGGSPGEQYF. Here the CDR3 DNA reads TGTGCCAGCAGCTTAGAAGGGGGCTCCCCGGGCGAGCAGTACTTC.

The CDR3 region has the DNA TGTGCCAGCAGCTTACATTCCGGGGGGGTATACCAAGAGACCCAGTACTTC. This gives the protein CASSLHSGGVYQETQYF. The rearrangement uses TRBV11-2 and TRBJ2-5; 8 nucleotides match TRBD2. V dropped 2 bases and J dropped 0; count of bases not matched to a gene: 8. CDR3 length: 17 residues. Germline CDR1 reads SGHAT; CDR2 reads FQNNGV. The whole variable domain, remainder taken from reference TRBV11-2 and TRBJ2-5, is EAGVAQSPRYKIIEKRQSVAFWCNPISGHATLYWYQQILGQGPKLLIQFQNNGVVDDSQLPKDRFSAERLKGVDSTLKIQPAKLEDSAVYLCASSLHSGGVYQETQYFGPGTRLLVL.

The chain carries TRBV4-1 and TRBJ1-2, with 7 positions matching TRBD1. The V gene end was trimmed by 2 bases and the J gene end by 0 bases; junction bases not matched to a gene: 9. Germline loops: CDR1 MGHRA, CDR2 YSYEKL. CDR3 size: 17 residues. CDR3 amino acids: CASSQLPQGGANYGYTF. The CDR3 DNA reads as TGCGCCAGCAGCCAACTTCCCCAGGGGGGAGCTAACTATGGCTACACCTTC.

The rearrangement links TRBV2 to TRBJ1-6; D is unresolved. The CDR3 runs to 16 residues. CDR1 is SNHLY and CDR2 is FYNNEI in the germline V gene. V dropped 1 base and J dropped 6 bases, with 13 bases sitting between them. CDR3 bases: TGTGCCAGCAGTGAAGATTCCGGGAGCTCTAATTCACCCCTCCACTTT. Protein sequence: CASSEDSGSSNSPLHF.

V usage is TRBV19 and J usage is TRBJ1-6, with D maybe TRBD1 (5 bases). The V and J ends lost 4 bases and 14 bases respectively, with 12 bases between them. The CDR3 length is 12 residues. Germline CDR1 reads LNHDA; CDR2 reads SQIVND (reference sequence). CDR3 sequence (DNA): TGTGCCAGTAGTACAAGGGGTCAGGCCCTCCACTTT. Translating it yields CASSTRGQALHF.

The CDR3 sequence: CASSQSGLSLPDTQYF. CDR3 sequence (DNA): TGCGCCAGCAGCCAATCGGGACTTAGCCTCCCAGATACGCAGTATTTT. The rearrangement uses TRBV4-1 and TRBJ2-3; TRBD2 is a possible D gene (6 bases). The CDR3 length is 16 residues. Trimming took 2 bases from V and 4 from J, leaving 16 bases between them. Germline lookup yields CDR1 MGHRA and CDR2 YSYEKL.

The chain employs TRBV23-1 and TRBJ1-3; D not resolved. TRBV23-1 is labeled an ORF, and its function is uncertain. V was trimmed by 3 bases and J by 0 bases, leaving 9 bases between them. The length of the CDR3 is 15 residues. CDR3 nucleotide sequence: TGCGCCAGCAGTCAGAAGCATCACTCTGGAAACACCATATATTTT. Translated, it gives CASSQKHHSGNTIYF.

The chain combines TRBV5-1 with TRBJ2-7; TRBD1 is a possible D gene (5 bases). Per the germline V gene, CDR1 is SGHRS and CDR2 is YFSETQ. The V end was cut by 1 base, the J end by 0 bases, with 8 bases between. CDR3 length equals 14 residues. DNA of the CDR3: TGCGCCAGCAGCTTGTATCAGGGCTCCTACGAGCAGTACTTC. Its translation is CASSLYQGSYEQYF.

The V gene is TRBV19, the J gene TRBJ1-5; the match to TRBD1 covers 7 bases. Germline V gene data show CDR1 as LNHDA and CDR2 as SQIVND (reference sequence). J lost 2 bases, V lost 6 bases, and 10 bases had no gene match. CDR3 length equals 16 residues. This CDR3 is CASRASRGTGNQPQHF. The CDR3 nucleotides are TGTGCCAGTAGGGCCAGCAGGGGGACGGGCAATCAGCCCCAGCATTTT.

This clone has only a few counts. The chain employs TRBV2 and TRBJ1-1; no clear D. The CDR3 length is 14 residues. V lost 6 bases, J lost 1 base, and 12 bases lay in between. Germline lookup yields CDR1 SNHLY and CDR2 FYNNEI. CDR3 region: CASSGRFGNTEAFF. In DNA form, the CDR3 reads TGTGCCAGCAGCGGACGGTTTGGGAACACTGAAGCTTTCTTT.

The chain combines TRBV7-2 with TRBJ2-5; TRBD2 might be the D (6 bases). This CDR3 comprises 13 residues. V lost 3 bases and J lost 5, with 10 bases in between. Germline CDR1 and CDR2: SGHTA and FQGNSA. CDR3 protein: CASSFGTGETQYF. In nucleotides, the CDR3 is TGTGCCAGCAGCTTCGGGACTGGGGAGACCCAGTACTTC.

The count of this clone is one. This chain uses TRBV5-1 with TRBJ2-7, with no clear D. V lost 5 bases and J lost 2, with 11 bases in between. The germline CDR1 and CDR2 sequences are SGHRS and YFSETQ. This CDR3 contains 13 residues. The CDR3 loop is CASRRPGTYEQYF. The DNA of the CDR3 is TGCGCCAGCAGGCGTCCTGGAACCTACGAGCAGTACTTC.